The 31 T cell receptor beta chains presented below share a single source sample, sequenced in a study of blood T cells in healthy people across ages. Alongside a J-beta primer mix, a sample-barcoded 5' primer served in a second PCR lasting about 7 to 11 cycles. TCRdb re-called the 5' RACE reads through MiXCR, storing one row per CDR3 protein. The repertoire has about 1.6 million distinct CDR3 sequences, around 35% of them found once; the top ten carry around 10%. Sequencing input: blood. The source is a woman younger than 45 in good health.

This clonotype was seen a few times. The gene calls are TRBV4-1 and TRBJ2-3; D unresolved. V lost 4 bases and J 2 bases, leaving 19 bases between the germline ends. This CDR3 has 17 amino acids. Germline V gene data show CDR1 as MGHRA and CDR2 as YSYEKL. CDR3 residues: CASSPPRTRRFTDTQYF. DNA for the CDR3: TGCGCCAGCAGCCCCCCGCGGACCAGGCGATTCACAGATACGCAGTATTTT.

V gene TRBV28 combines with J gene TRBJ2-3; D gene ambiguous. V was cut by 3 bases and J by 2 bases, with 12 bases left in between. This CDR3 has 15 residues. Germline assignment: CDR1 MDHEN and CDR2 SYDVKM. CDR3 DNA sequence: TGTGCCAGCAGTTTCTGGAGAGGCCCCACAGATACGCAGTATTTT. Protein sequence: CASSFWRGPTDTQYF. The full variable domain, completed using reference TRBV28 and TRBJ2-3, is DVKVTQSSRYLVKRTGEKVFLECVQDMDHENMFWYRQDPGLGLRLIYFSYDVKMKEKGDIPEGYSVSREKKERFSLILESASTNQTSMYLCASSFWRGPTDTQYFGPGTRLTVL.

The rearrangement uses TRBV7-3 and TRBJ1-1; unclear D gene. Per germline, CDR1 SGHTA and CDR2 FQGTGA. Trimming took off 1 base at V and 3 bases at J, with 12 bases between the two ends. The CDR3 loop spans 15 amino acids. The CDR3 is CASSLRAGRDTEAFF. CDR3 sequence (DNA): TGTGCCAGCAGCTTAAGGGCCGGGAGGGACACTGAAGCTTTCTTT.

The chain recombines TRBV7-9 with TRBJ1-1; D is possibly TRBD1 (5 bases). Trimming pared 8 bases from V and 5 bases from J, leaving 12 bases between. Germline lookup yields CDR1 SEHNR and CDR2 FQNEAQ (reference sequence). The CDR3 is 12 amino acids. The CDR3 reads CASLQGKTEAFF. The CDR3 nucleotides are TGTGCCAGCCTCCAGGGTAAAACTGAAGCTTTCTTT.

This chain's CDR3 is CASSVSGSRGWFFYNEQFF. CDR3 DNA sequence: TGTGCCAGCAGTGTAAGCGGGAGTAGGGGTTGGTTCTTTTACAATGAGCAGTTCTTC. V is TRBV6-1 and J is TRBJ2-1; 8 nucleotides match TRBD2. The CDR3 is made up of 19 amino acids. Per the germline V gene, CDR1 is MNHNS and CDR2 is SASEGT. Unmatched junction bases numbered 18, after V lost 4 bases and J lost 4 bases.

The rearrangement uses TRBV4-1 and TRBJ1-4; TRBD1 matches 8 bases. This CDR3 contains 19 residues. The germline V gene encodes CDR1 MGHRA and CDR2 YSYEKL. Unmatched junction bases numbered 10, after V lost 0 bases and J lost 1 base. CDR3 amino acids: CASSQDKDRVLLTNEKLFF. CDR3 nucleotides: TGCGCCAGCAGCCAAGACAAGGACAGGGTACTCCTAACTAATGAAAAACTGTTTTTT.

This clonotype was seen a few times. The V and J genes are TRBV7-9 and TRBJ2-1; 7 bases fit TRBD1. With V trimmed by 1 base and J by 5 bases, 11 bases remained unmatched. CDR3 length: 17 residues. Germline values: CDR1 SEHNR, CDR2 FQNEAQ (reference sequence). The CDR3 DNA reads TGTGCCAGCAGCTTAGTGACCTTTAGGGACAGACACAATGAGCAGTTCTTC. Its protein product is CASSLVTFRDRHNEQFF.

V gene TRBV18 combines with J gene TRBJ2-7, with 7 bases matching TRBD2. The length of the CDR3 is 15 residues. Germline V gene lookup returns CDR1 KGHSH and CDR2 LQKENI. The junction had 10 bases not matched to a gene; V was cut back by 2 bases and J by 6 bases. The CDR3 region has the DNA TGTGCCAGCTCACCAGGCGGGAGTTCCTTGGCCGAGCAGTACTTC. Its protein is CASSPGGSSLAEQYF.

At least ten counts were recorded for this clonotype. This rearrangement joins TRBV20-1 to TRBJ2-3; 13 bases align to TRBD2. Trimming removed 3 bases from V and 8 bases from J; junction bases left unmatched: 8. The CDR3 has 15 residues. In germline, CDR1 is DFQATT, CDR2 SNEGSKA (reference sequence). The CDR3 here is CSASIPTSGRATQYF. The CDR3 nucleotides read TGCAGTGCTAGTATCCCTACTAGCGGGAGGGCTACGCAGTATTTT.

CDR3 amino acids: CASSFQGKRSEQYF. The CDR3 DNA is TGCGCCAGCAGCTTCCAAGGGAAAAGGAGCGAGCAGTACTTC. The chain is built from TRBV5-1 and TRBJ2-7; no reliable D call. From germline, CDR1 is SGHRS and CDR2 YFSETQ. Between the trimmed V and J ends, which lost 2 bases and 6 bases, there was a span of 15 bases. This CDR3 is 14 amino acids long.

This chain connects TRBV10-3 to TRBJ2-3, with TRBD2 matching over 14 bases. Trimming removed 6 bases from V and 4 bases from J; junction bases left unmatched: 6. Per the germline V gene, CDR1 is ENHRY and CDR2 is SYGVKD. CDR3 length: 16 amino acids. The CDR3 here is CAIRGTSGSYSDTQYF. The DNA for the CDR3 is TGTGCCATCAGGGGGACTAGCGGGAGTTACTCAGATACGCAGTATTTT.

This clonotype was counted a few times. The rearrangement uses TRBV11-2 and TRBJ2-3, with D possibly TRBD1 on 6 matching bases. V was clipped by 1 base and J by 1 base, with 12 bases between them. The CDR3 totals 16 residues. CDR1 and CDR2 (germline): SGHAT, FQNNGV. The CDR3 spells CASSLGGKGGTDTQYF. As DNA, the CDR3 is TGTGCCAGCAGCTTAGGGGGCAAGGGGGGCACAGATACGCAGTATTTT. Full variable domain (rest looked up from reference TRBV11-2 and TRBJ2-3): EAGVAQSPRYKIIEKRQSVAFWCNPISGHATLYWYQQILGQGPKLLIQFQNNGVVDDSQLPKDRFSAERLKGVDSTLKIQPAKLEDSAVYLCASSLGGKGGTDTQYFGPGTRLTVL.

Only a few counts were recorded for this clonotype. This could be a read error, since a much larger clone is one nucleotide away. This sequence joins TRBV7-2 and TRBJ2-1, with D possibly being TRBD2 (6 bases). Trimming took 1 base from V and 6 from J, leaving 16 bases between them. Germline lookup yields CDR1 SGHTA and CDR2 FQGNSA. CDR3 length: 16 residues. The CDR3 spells CASSLGLGGTCNEQFF. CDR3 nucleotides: TGTGCCAGCAGCTTAGGTCTGGGCGGGACCTGCAATGAGCAGTTCTTC.

The CDR3 DNA reads as TGTGCCAGCGACGGGGCAAACAATCAGCCCCAGCATTTT. This encodes CASDGANNQPQHF. V usage is TRBV2 and J usage is TRBJ1-5; TRBD1 is a possible D gene (5 bases). This CDR3 comprises 13 residues. Trimming took off 8 bases at V and 3 bases at J, with 11 bases between the two ends. Germline CDR1 SNHLY, CDR2 FYNNEI.

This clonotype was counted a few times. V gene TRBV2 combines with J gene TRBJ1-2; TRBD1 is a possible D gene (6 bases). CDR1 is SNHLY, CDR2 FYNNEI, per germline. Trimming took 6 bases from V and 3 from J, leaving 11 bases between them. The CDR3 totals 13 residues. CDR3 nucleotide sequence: TGTGCCAGCAGCGCGGGGGCCTACTATGGCTACACCTTC. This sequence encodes CASSAGAYYGYTF.

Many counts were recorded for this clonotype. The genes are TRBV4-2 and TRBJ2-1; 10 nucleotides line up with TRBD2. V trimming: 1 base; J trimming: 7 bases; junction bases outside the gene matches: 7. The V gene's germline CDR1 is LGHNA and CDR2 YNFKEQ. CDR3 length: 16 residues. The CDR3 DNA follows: TGTGCCAGCAGCCAAGCTAGCGGGAGAGGTGGGAATGAGCAGTTCTTC. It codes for CASSQASGRGGNEQFF.

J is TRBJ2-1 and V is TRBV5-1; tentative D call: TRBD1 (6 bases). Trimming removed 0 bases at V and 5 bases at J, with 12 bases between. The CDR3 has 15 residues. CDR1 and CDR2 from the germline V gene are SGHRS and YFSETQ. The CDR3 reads CASSLGAGQHNEQFF. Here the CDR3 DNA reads TGCGCCAGCAGCTTGGGGGCCGGACAGCACAATGAGCAGTTCTTC.

CDR3 loop: CASRPGVAGANVLTF. Here the CDR3 DNA reads TGTGCCAGCAGGCCAGGGGTTGCTGGGGCCAACGTCCTGACTTTC. V is TRBV28 and J is TRBJ2-6; maybe TRBD1 (6 bases). Deletions cut 6 bases from V and 2 bases from J, with 11 bases between. Germline lookup yields CDR1 MDHEN and CDR2 SYDVKM. The CDR3 spans 15 residues.

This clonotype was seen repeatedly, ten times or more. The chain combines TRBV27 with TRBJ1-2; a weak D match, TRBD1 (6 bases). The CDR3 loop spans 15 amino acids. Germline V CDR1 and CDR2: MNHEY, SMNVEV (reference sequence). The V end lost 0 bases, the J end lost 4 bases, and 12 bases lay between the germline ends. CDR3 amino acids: CASSLSHRDPYGYTF. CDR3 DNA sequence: TGTGCCAGCAGTTTATCCCACAGGGACCCCTATGGCTACACCTTC.

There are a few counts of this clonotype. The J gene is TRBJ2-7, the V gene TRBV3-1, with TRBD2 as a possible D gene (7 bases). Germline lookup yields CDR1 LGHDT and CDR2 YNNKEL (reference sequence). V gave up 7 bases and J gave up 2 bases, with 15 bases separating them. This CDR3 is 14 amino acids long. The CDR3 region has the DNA TGTGCCAGCACTCCGGGGGGCACTACCTACGAGCAGTACTTC. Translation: CASTPGGTTYEQYF.

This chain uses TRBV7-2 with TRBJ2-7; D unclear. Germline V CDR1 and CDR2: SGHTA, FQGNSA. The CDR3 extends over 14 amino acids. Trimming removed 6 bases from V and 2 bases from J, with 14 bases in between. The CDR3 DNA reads TGTGCCAGCAGTCCCCTTCTGGACCCCTACGAGCAGTACTTC. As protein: CASSPLLDPYEQYF.

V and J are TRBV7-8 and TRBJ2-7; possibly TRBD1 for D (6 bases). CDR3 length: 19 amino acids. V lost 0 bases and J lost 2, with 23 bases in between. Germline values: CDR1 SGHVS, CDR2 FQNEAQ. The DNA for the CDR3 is TGTGCCAGCAGCTTAGCATCCCCGGAGTGGGACAAAGGGACCTACGAGCAGTACTTC. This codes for CASSLASPEWDKGTYEQYF.

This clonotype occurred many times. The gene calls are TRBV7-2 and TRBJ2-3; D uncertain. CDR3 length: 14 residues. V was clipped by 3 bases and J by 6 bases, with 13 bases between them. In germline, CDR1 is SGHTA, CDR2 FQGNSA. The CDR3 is CASSFNAMGDTQYF. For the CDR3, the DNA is TGTGCCAGCAGCTTTAACGCAATGGGGGATACGCAGTATTTT.

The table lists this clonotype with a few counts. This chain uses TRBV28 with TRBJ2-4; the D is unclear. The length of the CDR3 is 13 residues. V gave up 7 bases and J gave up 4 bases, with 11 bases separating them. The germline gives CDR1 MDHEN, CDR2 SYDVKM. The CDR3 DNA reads TGTGCCAGCATTGGGCAGGATAAAAACATTCAGTACTTC. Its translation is CASIGQDKNIQYF.

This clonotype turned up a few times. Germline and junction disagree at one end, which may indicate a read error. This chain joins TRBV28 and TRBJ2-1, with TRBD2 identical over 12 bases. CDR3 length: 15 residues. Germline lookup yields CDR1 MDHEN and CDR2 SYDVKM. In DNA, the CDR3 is TGTGCCAGCAGTCCCGGACTAGCGGGATCGAATGGGCAGTTCTTC. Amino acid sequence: CASSPGLAGSNGQFF.

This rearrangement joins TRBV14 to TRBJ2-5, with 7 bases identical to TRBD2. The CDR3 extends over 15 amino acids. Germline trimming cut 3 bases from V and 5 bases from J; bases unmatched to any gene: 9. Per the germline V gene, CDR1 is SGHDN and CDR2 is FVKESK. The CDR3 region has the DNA TGTGCCAGCAGCCATTCCGGACTAGTCTGGGAGACCCAGTACTTC. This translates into CASSHSGLVWETQYF.

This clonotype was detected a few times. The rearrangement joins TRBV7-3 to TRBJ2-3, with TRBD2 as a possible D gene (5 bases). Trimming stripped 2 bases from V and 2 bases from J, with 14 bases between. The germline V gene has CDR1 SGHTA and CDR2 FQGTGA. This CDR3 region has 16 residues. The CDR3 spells CASSLGTLANTDTQYF. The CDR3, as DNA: TGTGCCAGCAGCTTAGGAACCCTAGCTAACACAGATACGCAGTATTTT.

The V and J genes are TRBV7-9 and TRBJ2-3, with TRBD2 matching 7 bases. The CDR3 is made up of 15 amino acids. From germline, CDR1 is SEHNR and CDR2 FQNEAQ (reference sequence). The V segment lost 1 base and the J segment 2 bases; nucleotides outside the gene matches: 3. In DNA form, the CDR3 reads TGTGCCAGCAGCTTAGAGGGACTAAACACAGATACGCAGTATTTT. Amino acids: CASSLEGLNTDTQYF.

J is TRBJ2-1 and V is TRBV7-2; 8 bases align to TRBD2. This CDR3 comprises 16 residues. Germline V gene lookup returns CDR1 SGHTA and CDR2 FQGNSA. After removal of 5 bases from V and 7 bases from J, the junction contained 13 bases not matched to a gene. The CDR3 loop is CASSRVWAGGWNEQFF. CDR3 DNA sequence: TGTGCCAGCAGCCGTGTTTGGGCGGGAGGCTGGAATGAGCAGTTCTTC.

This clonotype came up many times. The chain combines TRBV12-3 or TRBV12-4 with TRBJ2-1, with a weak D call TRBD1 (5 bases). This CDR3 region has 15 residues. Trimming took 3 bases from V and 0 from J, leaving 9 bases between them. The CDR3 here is CASSLGPYSYNEQFF. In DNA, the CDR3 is TGTGCCAGCAGTTTGGGGCCCTACTCCTACAATGAGCAGTTCTTC.

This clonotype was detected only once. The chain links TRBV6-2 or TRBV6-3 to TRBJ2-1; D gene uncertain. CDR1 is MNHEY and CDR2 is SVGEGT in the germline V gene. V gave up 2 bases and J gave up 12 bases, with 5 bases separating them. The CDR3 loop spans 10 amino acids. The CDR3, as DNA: TGTGCCAGCAGTTACCGCGGGCAGTTCTTC. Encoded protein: CASSYRGQFF.